This TCR beta chain was captured by sequencing in a study of cytomegalovirus exposure and HLA in healthy donors. Overall study findings and caveats: Researchers had no immune exposure information except CMV serostatus available. A later analysis found that most CMV-associated TCR beta chains appeared HLA-restricted. Roughly even sequencing depth across donors was the assumption behind the presence/absence analyses.

With 60 Vbeta and 13 Jbeta primers, the PCR was carried out. Libraries were prepared by immunoSEQ multiplex PCR; TCRdb keeps only in-frame clonotypes and omits some of them. The sample includes 90,000 to 150,000 clones, about 80% of them seen just once. As regards this clone: Its antigen remains unknown.

This sequence originates from a man aged 45 to 65 in good health and CMV-seropositive. Sequenced: PBMCs.

In DNA form, the CDR3 reads TGTGCCAGCAGAAATGGAGGGGGGGCTTCGAGCGGGGCCAACGTCCTGACTTTC. It specifies CASRNGGGASSGANVLTF. The chain uses TRBV28 and TRBJ2-6; D possibly corresponds to TRBD2 (7 bases). V was shortened by 6 bases and J by 4 bases, with 22 bases between the two germline ends. Germline CDR1 and CDR2: MDHEN and SYDVKM. The CDR3 consists of 18 residues.